The 22 T cell receptor beta chains presented below share a single source sample, sequenced in a study of cytomegalovirus exposure and HLA in healthy donors (dated by TCRdb to between 2016 and 2019). Receptor libraries were prepared by the immunoSEQ multiplex PCR assay. This immuneACCESS table, as held by TCRdb, lists in-frame sequences with V and J called but not all clones. Of the missing ones, under half trace to an unresolved V gene in checked studies; the others have no known cause. Counted in this sample were about 78,000 clones; almost 97% of them appeared once. Around 1.6% of the sample is held by the ten biggest clonotypes. The sample consisted of PBMCs. These receptors originate from a man younger than 30 in good health and CMV-seropositive.

This sequence joins TRBV13 and TRBJ2-7; D unclear. The CDR3 totals 14 residues. Germline V gives CDR1 PRHDT, CDR2 FYEKMQ (reference sequence). Trimming cost V 2 bases and J 1 base, with 9 bases left between them. The CDR3 sequence is CASSLWPQSYEQYF. The DNA of the CDR3 is TGTGCCAGCAGCTTATGGCCCCAATCCTACGAGCAGTACTTC.

The chain recombines TRBV28 with TRBJ1-1, with a weak D call TRBD1 (5 bases). CDR3 length equals 10 residues. V gave up 5 bases and J gave up 11 bases, with 9 bases separating them. Germline values: CDR1 MDHEN, CDR2 SYDVKM. CDR3 region: CASSRTNAFF. DNA for the CDR3: TGTGCCAGCAGTAGGACAAATGCTTTCTTT.

This chain uses TRBV28 with TRBJ2-3, with a possible D match to TRBD2 (6 bases). This CDR3 region has 16 residues. Deletions cut 6 bases from V and 1 base from J, with 17 bases between. CDR1 MDHEN and CDR2 SYDVKM come from the germline V gene. The CDR3 reads CASSPPLGGGTDTQYF. CDR3 sequence (DNA): TGTGCCAGCAGCCCCCCCTTGGGGGGAGGCACAGATACGCAGTATTTT.

In this sample, this clone turned up once. The CDR3 spells CATRTQETQYF. CDR3 DNA: TGTGCCACGCGCACACAGGAGACCCAGTACTTC. The chain uses TRBV30 and TRBJ2-5; D ambiguous. The CDR3 covers 11 residues. V was clipped by 8 bases and J by 5 bases, with 12 bases between them. Looked up from germline, CDR1 is GTSNPN and CDR2 is SVGIG (reference sequence).

The chain couples TRBV5-1 to TRBJ2-3; 8 nucleotides match TRBD2. The CDR3 is made up of 12 amino acids. V was clipped by 7 bases and J by 11 bases; unmatched bases: 9. Germline lookup yields CDR1 SGHRS and CDR2 YFSETQ. CDR3 amino acids: CASALAGGGQYF. The DNA for the CDR3 is TGCGCCAGCGCCCTTGCGGGAGGTGGGCAGTATTTT.

The gene calls are TRBV19 and TRBJ1-5; D remains unclear. The CDR3 sequence is 15 residues long. Trimming took off 7 bases at V and 9 bases at J, with 22 bases between the two ends. Per the germline V gene, CDR1 is LNHDA and CDR2 is SQIVND (reference sequence). CDR3 protein: CASTEVGVGVWPQHF. CDR3 bases: TGTGCCAGTACTGAAGTCGGGGTCGGGGTTTGGCCCCAGCATTTT.

The chain links TRBV25-1 to TRBJ2-5; D perhaps matches TRBD2 (5 bases). Germline loops: CDR1 MGHDK, CDR2 SYGVNS. The ends were cut back, 1 base at V and 4 bases at J, with 22 bases in the middle. The CDR3 has 18 residues. CDR3: CASSESKWEWEPGETQYF. CDR3 DNA: TGTGCCAGCAGTGAATCAAAGTGGGAGTGGGAACCCGGAGAGACCCAGTACTTC.

This rearrangement joins TRBV15 to TRBJ2-7; 7 nucleotides agree with TRBD1. The CDR3 sequence is 14 residues long. Germline values: CDR1 LNHNV, CDR2 YYDKDF (reference sequence). V was clipped by 3 bases and J by 4 bases; unmatched bases: 6. The CDR3 nucleotides are TGTGCCACCAGCAGGCCGGGACAGAGATACGAGCAGTACTTC. Translation gives CATSRPGQRYEQYF.

This rearrangement joins TRBV15 to TRBJ2-1; no clear D gene. The length of the CDR3 is 12 residues. V lost 5 bases, J lost 9 bases, and 11 bases lay in between. Germline-derived CDR1 and CDR2 are LNHNV and YYDKDF (reference sequence). CDR3 residues: CATSRTSSEQFF. Here the CDR3 DNA reads TGTGCCACCAGCCGCACTTCTTCTGAGCAGTTCTTC.

The rearrangement joins TRBV30 to TRBJ1-1, with a tentative D call TRBD1 (6 bases). V lost 3 bases and J 0 bases, leaving 17 bases between the germline ends. Germline-derived CDR1 and CDR2 are GTSNPN and SVGIG (reference sequence). This CDR3 region has 16 residues. The CDR3 DNA follows: TGTGCCTGGAGCGCCCAGGGGAGGGGGTTGAACACTGAAGCTTTCTTT. Translated: CAWSAQGRGLNTEAFF.

This chain connects TRBV7-8 to TRBJ2-7; D possibly corresponds to TRBD2 (7 bases). Trimming took 5 bases from V and 2 from J, leaving 22 bases between them. CDR3 length equals 17 residues. Germline CDR1 SGHVS, CDR2 FQNEAQ. The CDR3 coding sequence is TGTGCCAGCAGCGCCTCACGGGGGGCAGTGGCTCCCTACGAGCAGTACTTC. Translating it yields CASSASRGAVAPYEQYF.

The chain is built from TRBV18 and TRBJ1-5, with D perhaps TRBD1 (5 bases). The CDR3 contains 15 residues. Germline V gene lookup returns CDR1 KGHSH and CDR2 LQKENI. V lost 2 bases and J lost 0, with 8 bases in between. Here the CDR3 reads CASSPAGGSNQPQHF. CDR3 coding DNA: TGTGCCAGCTCACCAGCGGGGGGTAGCAATCAGCCCCAGCATTTT.

This sequence joins TRBV2 and TRBJ2-3, with D unclear. CDR1 and CDR2 from the germline V gene are SNHLY and FYNNEI. Trimming shortened V by 11 bases and J by 1 base, and 19 bases separated the two germline ends. This CDR3 has 15 amino acids. In DNA form, the CDR3 reads TGTGCCGCCCACTTCGAGCACGTCCGCACAGATACGCAGTATTTT. It specifies CAAHFEHVRTDTQYF.

This chain joins TRBV2 and TRBJ2-7, with 7 bases matching TRBD2. Germline V gives CDR1 SNHLY, CDR2 FYNNEI. V lost 6 bases to trimming and J lost 0 bases; unmatched junction nucleotides: 5. This CDR3 region has 14 residues. The DNA of the CDR3 is TGTGCCAGCAGCGAAACTAGCGACTCCTACGAGCAGTACTTC. This encodes CASSETSDSYEQYF.

The rearrangement uses TRBV27 and TRBJ1-6; D is unresolved. V was clipped by 6 bases and J by 7 bases, with 13 bases between them. This CDR3 has 14 residues. CDR1 and CDR2 from the germline V gene are MNHEY and SMNVEV (reference sequence). In nucleotides, the CDR3 is TGTGCCAGCAGATCTGGACCGGGAAATTCACCCCTCCACTTT. Translating it yields CASRSGPGNSPLHF.

The J gene is TRBJ2-7, the V gene TRBV29-1; 8 bases match TRBD1. The CDR3 length is 15 residues. The ends lost 6 bases at V and 5 bases at J; junction bases unmatched: 15. Germline loops: CDR1 SQVTM, CDR2 ANQGSEA. The CDR3 bases are TGCAGCGTCCAGACCCCGGACAGGGCCGTGGACGAGCAGTACTTC. Protein: CSVQTPDRAVDEQYF.

This chain connects TRBV10-2 to TRBJ1-2; D remains ambiguous. The germline gives CDR1 WSHSY, CDR2 SAAADI. The CDR3 loop spans 16 amino acids. Between the trimmed V and J ends, which lost 0 bases and 5 bases, there was a span of 16 bases. Here the CDR3 DNA reads TGCGCCAGCAGTGAGTCAACGGCAAAAGCGTTTTATGGCTACACCTTC. Amino acids: CASSESTAKAFYGYTF.

The gene calls are TRBV19 and TRBJ2-7; D not certain. Germline V lookup: CDR1 LNHDA, CDR2 SQIVND (reference sequence). V was pared by 3 bases and J by 5 bases, with 5 bases between. The CDR3 totals 11 residues. The DNA for the CDR3 is TGTGCCAGTAGTATTCAGGACGAGCAGTACTTC. Protein sequence: CASSIQDEQYF. Using reference TRBV19 and TRBJ2-7 for the parts outside the CDR3, the full variable domain is DGGITQSPKYLFRKEGQNVTLSCEQNLNHDAMYWYRQDPGQGLRLIYYSQIVNDFQKGDIAEGYSVSREKKESFPLTVTSAQKNPTAFYLCASSIQDEQYFGPGTRLTVT.

The chain carries TRBV6-5 and TRBJ1-1; 7 bases match TRBD1. The CDR3 sequence is 14 residues long. CDR1 MNHEY and CDR2 SVGAGI come from the germline V gene. The junction had 7 bases not matched to a gene; V was cut back by 8 bases and J by 1 base. CDR3: CASRGRGANTEAFF. The CDR3 DNA reads TGTGCCAGCCGGGGCAGGGGGGCGAACACTGAAGCTTTCTTT.

The chain has TRBV10-3 and TRBJ2-3; D gene unclear. The CDR3 is 14 amino acids. Germline CDR1 ENHRY, CDR2 SYGVKD. V shed 5 bases and J shed 0 bases, with 9 bases lying between them. The CDR3 loop reads CAISPVSSTDTQYF. CDR3 sequence (DNA): TGTGCCATCAGTCCTGTCTCTAGCACAGATACGCAGTATTTT.

This rearrangement joins TRBV29-1 to TRBJ2-5; 9 bases are shared with TRBD1. V was pared by 6 bases and J by 6 bases, with 2 bases of the junction left unmatched. There are 11 residues in the CDR3. Germline CDR1 reads SQVTM; CDR2 reads ANQGSEA. CDR3 coding DNA: TGCAGCGTGGGACAGGGAAAGACCCAGTACTTC. Its protein is CSVGQGKTQYF.

The rearrangement uses TRBV11-2 and TRBJ1-1; D not resolved. Trimming removed 5 bases from V and 0 bases from J, with 13 bases in between. Per the germline V gene, CDR1 is SGHAT and CDR2 is FQNNGV. This CDR3 has 15 residues. In DNA, the CDR3 is TGTGCCAGCAGCCCCCCCGGGGTAATGAACACTGAAGCTTTCTTT. It yields the protein CASSPPGVMNTEAFF.